Here is one TCR beta chain with its context. The antigen is not known. Cells were stimulated with CMV-infected fibroblast lysates at roughly 10 ug/mL. Sorting of responding CD4+ T cells relied on upregulated CD40 ligand together with CD69. Donors had CD4+ T cell counts above 400 cells/uL and were CMV-seropositive. CD8-depleted PBMCs were stimulated about 19 hours with anti-CD28/CD49d costimulation, CD40-blocking antibody and enfuvirtide. This sample is part of a study of persistence of HIV-infected CD4 T cells. This CDR3 region has 15 residues. V gave up 2 bases and J gave up 4 bases; unmatched junction bases: 7. Germline-derived CDR1 and CDR2 are MDHEN and SYDVKM. Study-wide results and limits: CMV- and Gag-responding cells had lower TCRbeta richness than CD3/CD28-responding cells. Antigen-responding cells were enriched for degenerate expanded CDR3beta sequences.

The libraries were made with immunoSEQ version 4 in survey mode. TCRdb's table, derived via immunoSEQ multiplex PCR, lists solely in-frame clones and lacks some. Of roughly 14,000 clones in the sample, approximately 71% were seen once. The sequence came from an adult man with HIV who was CMV-seropositive. This specimen consisted of CD4+ T cells sorted from PBMCs after roughly 20-hour stimulation, obtained from a patient who received antiretroviral therapy. The V and J genes are TRBV28 and TRBJ2-7; 8 nucleotides match TRBD1. For the CDR3, the DNA is TGTGCCAGCAGTTTAGACAGGGGTTTTGGGTACGAGCAGTACTTC. Its translation: CASSLDRGFGYEQYF.